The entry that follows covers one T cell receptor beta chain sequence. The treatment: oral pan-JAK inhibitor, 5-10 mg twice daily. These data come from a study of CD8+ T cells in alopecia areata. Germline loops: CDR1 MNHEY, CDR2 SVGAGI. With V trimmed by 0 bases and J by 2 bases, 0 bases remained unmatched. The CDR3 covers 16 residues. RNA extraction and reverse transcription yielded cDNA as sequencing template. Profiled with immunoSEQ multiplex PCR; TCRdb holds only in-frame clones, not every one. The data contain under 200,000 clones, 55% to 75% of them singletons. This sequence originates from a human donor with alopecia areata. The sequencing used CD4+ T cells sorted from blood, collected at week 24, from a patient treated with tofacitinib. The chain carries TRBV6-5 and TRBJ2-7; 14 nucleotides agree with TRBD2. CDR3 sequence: CASSYSTSGGAYEQYF. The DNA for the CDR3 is TGTGCCAGCAGTTACTCGACTAGCGGGGGGGCCTACGAGCAGTACTTC.